This paragraph covers one TCR beta chain sequence. Its antigen is undetermined. Treatment reported: oral pan-JAK inhibitor, 5-10 mg twice daily. The sample originates from a study of CD8+ T cells in alopecia areata. The wider study: Percent of scalp involved defined treated patients' severity scores. The study's findings and limits: Expanded CD8+ clones among the top 100, and scalp clonality, were significantly decreased by tofacitinib. Whether baseline CD8+ expansion is linked to response remains uncertain, given a single nonresponder.

Germline loops: CDR1 SGHTA, CDR2 FQGTGA. The CDR3 spans 15 residues. The V end lost 1 base, the J end lost 1 base, and 10 bases lay between the germline ends. Reverse transcribed after extraction, RNA yielded cDNA as the sequencing template. Some clones are missing from TCRdb's copy, which holds only in-frame ones; the method was immunoSEQ multiplex PCR. The table records over 150,000 clones, roughly 53% of them present only once. Sequenced here: CD8+ T cells sorted from blood, sampled at week 24, from a patient treated with tofacitinib. The chain carries TRBV7-3 and TRBJ1-1, with TRBD1 as a possible D gene (6 bases). The sequence came from a human donor with alopecia areata. The CDR3 spells CASSLSLQGNTEAFF. The CDR3, as DNA: TGTGCCAGCAGCTTAAGTCTACAGGGGAACACTGAAGCTTTCTTT.